A selection of T cell receptor beta chains follows, all from one sample in a study of cytomegalovirus exposure and HLA in healthy donors. Assay used: immunoSEQ multiplex PCR; TCRdb lists only in-frame clones, some missing. The sample lists roughly 140,000 clones, 60% to 85% occurring once. Sequencing was done on a sample of PBMCs. Receptors originate from a man between 18 and 35 years old in good health and CMV-seronegative. CDR3s include the opening cysteine and the closing phenylalanine or tryptophan. Size is stated for part of the rows, as once, few or many counts, or as a class when the clone is expanded.

cdr3_aa,j_call,cdr3_length,clone_size,v_call
CASSVFGGLGSNEQFF,TRBJ2-1,16,NA,TRBV25-1
CASSPGQGGSYTF,TRBJ1-2,13,NA,TRBV11-2
CASREVLGTAYGYTF,TRBJ1-2,15,NA,TRBV4-1
CASRDRLSAGELFF,TRBJ2-2,14,NA,TRBV25-1
CASSFPSGVFVETQYF,TRBJ2-5,16,NA,TRBV6-5
CASSLSGGHQPQHF,TRBJ1-5,14,NA,TRBV7-9
CASSFDGAGGYTF,TRBJ1-2,13,NA,TRBV5-4
CASSLDRGQPQHF,TRBJ1-5,13,NA,TRBV11-2
CASSLDGSAEQYF,TRBJ2-7,13,NA,TRBV27
CASGSQGDRSSEAFF,TRBJ1-1,15,NA,TRBV12-5
CASSATSGVTDTQYF,TRBJ2-3,15,NA,TRBV2
CASSPDMGASTDTQYF,TRBJ2-3,16,NA,TRBV9
CASSTLLAGSYEQYF,TRBJ2-7,15,NA,TRBV19
CASSDRDRGSQGTIYF,TRBJ1-3,16,NA,TRBV6-1
CASSPRGAEDTQYF,TRBJ2-3,14,NA,TRBV6-4
CASSVAVMNTEAFF,TRBJ1-1,14,once,TRBV5-1